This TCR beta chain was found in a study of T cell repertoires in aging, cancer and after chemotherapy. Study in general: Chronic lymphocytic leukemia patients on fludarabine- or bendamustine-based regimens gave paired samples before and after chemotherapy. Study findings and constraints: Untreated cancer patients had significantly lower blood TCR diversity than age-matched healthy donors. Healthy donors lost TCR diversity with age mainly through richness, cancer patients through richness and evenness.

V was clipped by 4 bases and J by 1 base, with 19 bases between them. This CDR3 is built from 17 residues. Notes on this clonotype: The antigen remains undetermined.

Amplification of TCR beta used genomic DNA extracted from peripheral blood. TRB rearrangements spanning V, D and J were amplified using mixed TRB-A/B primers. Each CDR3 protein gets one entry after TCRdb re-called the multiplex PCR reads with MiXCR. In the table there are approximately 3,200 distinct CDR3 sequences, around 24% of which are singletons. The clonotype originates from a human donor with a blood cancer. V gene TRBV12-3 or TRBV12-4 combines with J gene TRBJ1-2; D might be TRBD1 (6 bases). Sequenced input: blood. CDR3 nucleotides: TGTGCCAGCAGTTCTGCCCCGGGGGCAGGCTTTAACTATGGCTACACCTTC. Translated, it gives CASSSAPGAGFNYGYTF.